What follows is one T cell receptor beta chain and its context. Here immunoSEQ multiplex PCR was the method, and the copy in TCRdb shows in-frame clones only, minus some. The profile shows some 74,000 clones, 65% to 90% of them singletons. This record belongs to a study of blood T cell repertoires in COVID-19. Source material: peripheral blood. This clonotype was obtained from an elderly man with acute or convalescent COVID-19.

CDR3 DNA sequence: TGTGCCAGCAGTTACCAGGTTAACTATGGCTACACCTTC. Amino acid sequence: CASSYQVNYGYTF. The chain uses TRBV6-2 or TRBV6-3 and TRBJ1-2, with D unclear. Germline V CDR1 and CDR2: MNHEY, SVGEGT. V was shortened by 2 bases and J by 1 base, with 5 bases between the two germline ends. This CDR3 spans 13 amino acids.